The clone carrying this T cell receptor beta chain was seen at least ten times. Each CDR3 protein gets one entry after TCRdb re-called the 5' RACE reads with MiXCR. The sample shows about 88,000 distinct CDR3 sequences, roughly 3.5% of them seen only once. The record originates from a study of neurological immune-mediated disorders. This CDR3 comprises 16 residues. Germline values: CDR1 MNHEY, CDR2 SMNVEV (reference sequence). Trimming at V came to 5 bases and at J to 6 bases, leaving 9 bases not matched to a gene. Sequenced material: PBMCs. The TCR was taken from a woman between 18 and 30 years old with multiple sclerosis. This chain links TRBV27 with TRBJ1-6; TRBD1 matches 8 bases. The CDR3 DNA is TGTGCCAGCAGTCTCCGGACAGGGACCAGTAATTCACCCCTCCACTTT. It yields the protein CASSLRTGTSNSPLHF.